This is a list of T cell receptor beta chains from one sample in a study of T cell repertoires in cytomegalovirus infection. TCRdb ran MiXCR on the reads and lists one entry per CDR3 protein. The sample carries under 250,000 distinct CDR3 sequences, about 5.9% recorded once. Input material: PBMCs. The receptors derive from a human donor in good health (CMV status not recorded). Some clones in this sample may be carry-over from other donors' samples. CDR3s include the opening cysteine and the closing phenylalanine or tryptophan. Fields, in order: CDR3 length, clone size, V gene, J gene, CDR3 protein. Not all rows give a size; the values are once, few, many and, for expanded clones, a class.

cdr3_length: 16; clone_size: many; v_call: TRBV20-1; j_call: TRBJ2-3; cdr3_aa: CSARRAWQGGGDTQYF
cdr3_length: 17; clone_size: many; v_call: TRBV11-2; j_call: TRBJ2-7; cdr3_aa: CASSDARDRGWSYEQYF
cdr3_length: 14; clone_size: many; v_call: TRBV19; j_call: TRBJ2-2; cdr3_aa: CASSMVATTGELFF
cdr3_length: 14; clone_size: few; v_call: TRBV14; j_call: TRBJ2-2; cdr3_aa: CASSNLEDTGELFF
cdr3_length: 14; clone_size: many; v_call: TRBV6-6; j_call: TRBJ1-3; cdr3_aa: CASSPGGTGNTIYF
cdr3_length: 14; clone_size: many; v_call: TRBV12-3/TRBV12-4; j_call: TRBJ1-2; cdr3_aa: CASSSTYQGGGYTF
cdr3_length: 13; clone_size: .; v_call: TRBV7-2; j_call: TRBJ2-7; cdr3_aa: CASLRSCSYEQYF
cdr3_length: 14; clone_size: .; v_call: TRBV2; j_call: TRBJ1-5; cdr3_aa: CASSPTGLGQPQHF
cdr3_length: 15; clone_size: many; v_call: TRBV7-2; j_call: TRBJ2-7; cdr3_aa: CASSLRGEYSYEQYF
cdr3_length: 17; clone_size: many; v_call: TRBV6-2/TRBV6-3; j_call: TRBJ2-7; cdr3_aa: CASSFPGLAEGGYEQYF
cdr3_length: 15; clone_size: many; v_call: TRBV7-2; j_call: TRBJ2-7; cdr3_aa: CASSFGQGRVDEQYF
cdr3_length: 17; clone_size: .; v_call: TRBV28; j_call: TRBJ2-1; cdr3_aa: CASSWGQGALFGNEQFF
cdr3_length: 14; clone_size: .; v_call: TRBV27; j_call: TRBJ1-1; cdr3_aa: CASSLSSVNTEAFF